Many counts were recorded for the clone carrying this T cell receptor (beta chain). Its antigen is undetermined. The trim removed 1 base at V and 3 bases at J, leaving 1 base unmatched. The CDR3 loop spans 14 amino acids. Germline CDR1 and CDR2: SGHTA and FQGNSA. This record comes from a study of regulatory T cells in long-lasting Graves disease. Study findings and constraints: Persistent Graves' patients showed reduced TCR diversity versus newly diagnosed patients.

Library construction for TCR beta used iRepertoire HTBI primers and Arm-PCR of CDR3 regions. One entry per CDR3 protein, called by TCRdb with MiXCR from the multiplex PCR reads. The table includes hundreds of thousands of distinct CDR3 sequences, roughly 15% detected once. Time point here: newly diagnosed GD, antithyroid drugs for less than 3 months. TCR sequences were obtained from RNA taken from PBMCs. The data also belong to a second study, concerning T cells in Graves' hyperthyroidism and ophthalmopathy.

This sample comprised peripheral blood mononuclear cells (PBMCs), obtained at new diagnosis, from a patient treated with antithyroid drugs. The clonotype originates from a woman in her twenties or thirties with Graves disease. The V call is TRBV7-2, the J call TRBJ2-7; TRBD2 agrees at 9 bases. In nucleotides, the CDR3 is TGTGCCAGCAGCTTAGAGACTAGCGGCTACGAGCAGTACTTC. This sequence encodes CASSLETSGYEQYF.